What follows are 17 T cell receptor beta chains derived from one specimen sequenced in a study of post-analysis software for immune sequencing data. Study-level results: Controls showed lower frequencies than patients for roughly 5 TRBV segments, and TRBV5-6, TRBV5-1 and TRBV20-1 were among these.

These receptors have no identified antigens. Carried by the TCR beta cDNA libraries were unique molecular identifiers. TCRdb ran MiXCR on the PCR reads and lists one entry per CDR3 protein. This sample carries 600,000 to 700,000 distinct CDR3 sequences, 59% of them seen once, and the ten largest clones take over 9%. Specimen: blood. These receptors all come from a girl aged 2 to 10 with multiple sclerosis.

The CDR3 here is CASSLGLAYEQFF. For the CDR3, the DNA is TGTGCCAGCAGCTTGGGACTAGCATATGAGCAGTTCTTC. The chain is built from TRBV11-2 and TRBJ2-1, with 9 bases fitting TRBD2. The CDR3 runs 13 residues. With V trimmed by 3 bases and J by 8 bases, 2 bases remained unmatched. Germline CDR1 is SGHAT and CDR2 is FQNNGV.

The chain recombines TRBV12-5 with TRBJ2-1; TRBD2 is a possible D gene (7 bases). The length of the CDR3 is 14 residues. Germline V gives CDR1 LGHNT, CDR2 FRNRAP. Trimming stripped 10 bases from V and 3 bases from J, with 16 bases between. The CDR3 DNA is TGTGCTACGTTAAAGGGGGGGGGCTACAATGAGCAGTTCTTC. It encodes CATLKGGGYNEQFF. Full variable domain (remainder filled in from reference TRBV12-5 and TRBJ2-1): DARVTQTPRHKVTEMGQEVTMRCQPILGHNTVFWYRQTMMQGLELLAYFRNRAPLDDSGMPKDRFSAEMPDATLATLKIQPSEPRDSAVYFCATLKGGGYNEQFFGPGTRLTVL.

This clonotype came up many times. V and J are TRBV12-3 or TRBV12-4 and TRBJ2-2; 8 bases align to TRBD2. The CDR3 spans 15 residues. The V segment lost 1 base and the J segment 4 bases; nucleotides outside the gene matches: 2. The CDR3 nucleotides are TGTGCCAGCAGTTTAGGGCTAGCGGGCACCGGGGAGCTGTTTTTT. This gives the protein CASSLGLAGTGELFF.

This clonotype has just a few counts. The chain has TRBV11-2 and TRBJ2-7; 11 nucleotides match TRBD1. With 6 bases clipped from V and 7 bases from J, the junction kept 14 bases outside the gene matches. The germline CDR1 and CDR2 sequences are SGHAT and FQNNGV. CDR3 length equals 16 residues. Here the CDR3 DNA reads TGTGCCAGCAGTCTTAGTACCGGGACAGGGGGTGGAGAGCAGTACTTC. Translation: CASSLSTGTGGGEQYF. The variable domain in full, with the rest retrieved from reference TRBV11-2 and TRBJ2-7, is EAGVAQSPRYKIIEKRQSVAFWCNPISGHATLYWYQQILGQGPKLLIQFQNNGVVDDSQLPKDRFSAERLKGVDSTLKIQPAKLEDSAVYLCASSLSTGTGGGEQYFGPGTRLTVT.

This clonotype is a singleton in its sample. CDR3 DNA: TGTGCCAGCAAGGGACTTAGTGGCTACACCTTC. Its translation is CASKGLSGYTF. The rearrangement uses TRBV6-5 and TRBJ1-2; weak D call: TRBD1 (5 bases). The ends were cut back, 7 bases at V and 7 bases at J, with 10 bases in the middle. Germline V gene data show CDR1 as MNHEY and CDR2 as SVGAGI. There are 11 residues in the CDR3.

The chain links TRBV5-5 to TRBJ2-3, with D possibly matching TRBD2 (6 bases). V was clipped by 3 bases and J by 9 bases, with 14 bases between them. Germline CDR1 and CDR2: SGHKS and YYEKEE (reference sequence). This CDR3 is built from 13 residues. The CDR3 DNA reads TGTGCCAGCAGCTCGATGGACTACCCGACGCAGTATTTT. This sequence encodes CASSSMDYPTQYF.

This clonotype occurred many times. This chain connects TRBV20-1 to TRBJ2-7; 13 bases are shared with TRBD2. Trimming at V came to 5 bases and at J to 4 bases, leaving 5 bases not matched to a gene. This CDR3 is built from 14 residues. From germline, CDR1 is DFQATT and CDR2 SNEGSKA (reference sequence). The CDR3 here is CSALGTSGDYEQYF. CDR3 nucleotide sequence: TGCAGTGCTTTGGGGACTAGCGGGGATTACGAGCAGTACTTC.

The chain recombines TRBV29-1 with TRBJ2-5; perhaps TRBD2 as D (5 bases). The length of the CDR3 is 14 residues. Trimming took 8 bases from V and 2 from J, leaving 18 bases between them. Germline loops: CDR1 SQVTM, CDR2 ANQGSEA. The CDR3: CSCKEPGGQETQYF. DNA for the CDR3: TGCAGCTGTAAGGAACCAGGAGGTCAAGAGACCCAGTACTTC.

The chain carries TRBV2 and TRBJ2-3; 9 nucleotides align to TRBD2. V trimming: 3 bases; J trimming: 1 base; junction bases outside the gene matches: 8. CDR3 length: 17 amino acids. From germline, CDR1 is SNHLY and CDR2 FYNNEI. The DNA for the CDR3 is TGTGCCAGCAGTGACCGTCGGCGGGGGGGAGGCACAGATACGCAGTATTTT. Its translation is CASSDRRRGGGTDTQYF.

V and J are TRBV4-3 and TRBJ1-2; perhaps TRBD1 as D (5 bases). Between the trimmed V and J ends, which lost 1 base and 8 bases, there was a span of 14 bases. Germline CDR1 LGHNA, CDR2 YSLEER. The CDR3 extends over 14 amino acids. CDR3 protein: CASSQAGKSGGYTF. DNA for the CDR3: TGCGCCAGCAGCCAAGCAGGGAAAAGCGGCGGCTACACCTTC.

This clonotype turned up a few times. The rearrangement joins TRBV6-2 or TRBV6-3 to TRBJ2-1, with a tentative D call TRBD2 (5 bases). This CDR3 has 14 residues. Germline V gene sequence: CDR1 MNHEY, CDR2 SVGEGT. V lost 1 base, J lost 8 bases, and 12 bases lay in between. The CDR3 bases are TGTGCCAGCAGTTACTACACCGGGGTCGATGAGCAGTTCTTC. Translation: CASSYYTGVDEQFF.

The chain has TRBV6-1 and TRBJ2-7; D remains unclear. Germline V gene lookup returns CDR1 MNHNS and CDR2 SASEGT. Trimming removed 5 bases from V and 2 bases from J, with 4 bases in between. The CDR3 has 11 residues. The CDR3 here is CASSKPYEQYF. The CDR3 nucleotides are TGTGCCAGCAGTAAGCCCTACGAGCAGTACTTC.

Details on this clonotype: The junction and the germline gene differ at one end; a read error may be behind it. The chain carries TRBV14 and TRBJ2-1; D call uncertain. The CDR3 consists of 14 residues. CDR1 is SGHDN and CDR2 is FVKESK in the germline V gene. The CDR3 coding sequence is TGTGCCAGTAGCCAAGCGCCGACGGCGAGGGAGCAGTTCTTC. Translating gives CASSQAPTAREQFF. Looking up the rest from reference TRBV14 and TRBJ2-1 gives the full variable domain: EAGVTQFPSHSVIEKGQTVTLRCDPISGHDNLYWYRRVMGKEIKFLLHFVKESKQDESGMPNNRFLAERTGGTYSTLKVQPAELEDSGVYFCASSQAPTAREQFFGPGTRLTVL.

This chain joins TRBV29-1 and TRBJ2-3; maybe TRBD2 (7 bases). From germline, CDR1 is SQVTM and CDR2 ANQGSEA. The V end lost 7 bases, the J end lost 2 bases, and 22 bases lay between the germline ends. The CDR3 has 16 residues. The CDR3 loop is CSASEGGARTTDTQYF. Here the CDR3 DNA reads TGCAGCGCATCGGAGGGGGGGGCGAGGACCACAGATACGCAGTATTTT.

The V gene is TRBV20-1, the J gene TRBJ2-3; D remains unclear. Trimming cost V 5 bases and J 0 bases, with 9 bases left between them. CDR1 DFQATT and CDR2 SNEGSKA come from the germline V gene (reference sequence). This CDR3 has 13 residues. CDR3 sequence: CSAGDPSTDTQYF. For the CDR3, the DNA is TGCAGTGCTGGGGATCCTAGCACAGATACGCAGTATTTT.

The chain couples TRBV29-1 to TRBJ2-3; D gene uncertain. Germline V CDR1 and CDR2: SQVTM, ANQGSEA. This CDR3 is built from 13 residues. Trimming took 3 bases from V and 0 from J, leaving 7 bases between them. CDR3: CSVDGPSTDTQYF. The CDR3 DNA reads as TGCAGCGTTGACGGTCCAAGCACAGATACGCAGTATTTT.

V usage is TRBV19 and J usage is TRBJ2-1, with 11 positions matching TRBD2. The CDR3 has 16 residues. Germline CDR1 reads LNHDA; CDR2 reads SQIVND (reference sequence). With V trimmed by 6 bases and J by 8 bases, 12 bases remained unmatched. CDR3 loop: CASRRSLAGGHHEQFF. In nucleotides, the CDR3 is TGTGCCAGTAGACGATCATTAGCGGGAGGGCACCATGAGCAGTTCTTC.